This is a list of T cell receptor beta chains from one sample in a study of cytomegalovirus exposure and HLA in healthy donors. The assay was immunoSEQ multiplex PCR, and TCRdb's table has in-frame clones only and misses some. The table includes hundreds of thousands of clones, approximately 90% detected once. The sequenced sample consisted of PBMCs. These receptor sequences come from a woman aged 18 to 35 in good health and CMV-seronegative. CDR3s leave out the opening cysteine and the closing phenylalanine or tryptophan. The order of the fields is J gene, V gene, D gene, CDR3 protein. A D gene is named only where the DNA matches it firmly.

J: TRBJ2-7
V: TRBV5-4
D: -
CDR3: ASSHWGDSPYEQY

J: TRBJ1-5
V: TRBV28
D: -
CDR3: ASSLSYLGGNQPQH

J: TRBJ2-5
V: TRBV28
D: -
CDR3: ASRTPGSGETQY

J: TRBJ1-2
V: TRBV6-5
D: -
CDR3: ASSYSRGAGYT

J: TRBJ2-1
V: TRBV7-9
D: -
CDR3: ASSLSINEQF

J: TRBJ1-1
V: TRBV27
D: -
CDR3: ASNRDKEAITEAF

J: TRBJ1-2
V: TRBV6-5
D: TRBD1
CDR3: ASREISGGERGYT

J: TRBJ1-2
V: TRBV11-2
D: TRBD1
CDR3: ASSLGGVGGHYGYT

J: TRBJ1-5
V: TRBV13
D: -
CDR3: ASSTGLGQPQH

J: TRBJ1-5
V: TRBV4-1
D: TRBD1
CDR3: ASSSTGEQPQH

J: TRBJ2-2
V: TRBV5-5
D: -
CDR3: ASSLVGGRNTGELF

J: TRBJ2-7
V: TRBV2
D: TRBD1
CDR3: ASTNRGTSYEQY